The subject of this entry is one T cell receptor beta chain. Its antigen is unknown. The source of the sample is a study of T cells in Graves' hyperthyroidism and ophthalmopathy. Background on the study: Peripheral blood samples were taken at initial diagnosis, prior to any treatment. The study's findings and limits: Separating ophthalmopathy from stable hyperthyroidism was achieved by a 13 V-J model. Expanded thyroid clonotypes (above 0.001) were mostly also found in blood.

In making diagnoses, clinical symptoms, serum thyroxine and TRAb, thyroid ultrasound and orbital computed tomography were all used. Regions amplified from RNA transcripts were the TCR beta CDR3 regions. When the TCR CDR3 underwent first-round RT-PCR, the HTBI primer set was used. TCRdb reanalysed the multiplex PCR reads using MiXCR and keeps one entry per CDR3 protein. Among 390,000 or so distinct CDR3 sequences, 14% to 15% were seen once, and the ten largest hold roughly 13%. CDR1 MNHEY and CDR2 SMNVEV come from the germline V gene (reference sequence). CDR3 size: 20 residues. With V trimmed by 0 bases and J by 8 bases, 19 bases remained unmatched.

The TCR comes from a man between 18 and 35 years old with Graves' ophthalmopathy. The sequencing input was blood. The chain couples TRBV27 to TRBJ2-1; TRBD2 agrees at 10 bases. In DNA, the CDR3 is TGTGCCAGCAGTTTATCCCACTCCGGGACTAGCGAGAGGGCCTTTTATGAGCAGTTCTTC. Its translation: CASSLSHSGTSERAFYEQFF.